This T cell receptor beta chain was obtained from a study of blood T cell repertoires in COVID-19. Overall study context: In each case, the material was cDNA or gDNA derived from T cells, B-cell-depleted T cells, or PBMCs.

Unmatched junction bases numbered 5, after V lost 3 bases and J lost 2 bases. The CDR3 length is 15 residues. Germline CDR1 is KGHSH and CDR2 is LQKENI. Profiling relied on immunoSEQ multiplex PCR, and the TCRdb table lists in-frame clones only, not all of them. The repertoire holds around 190,000 clones, with 85% to 90% as singletons. The sequencing input was peripheral blood. The chain uses TRBV18 and TRBJ2-7; 9 bases are shared with TRBD1. The TCR sequence derives from an older woman with acute or convalescent COVID-19. In DNA, the CDR3 is TGTGCCAGCTCACCCGGGACAGGGCCAACCTACGAGCAGTACGTC. Translated: CASSPGTGPTYEQYV.